This T cell receptor beta chain is from a study of post-analysis software for immune sequencing data. This clonotype showed up just a few times. Its matching antigen is unknown. General study findings and limits: Included in a set of five TRBV segments more frequent in patients than controls were TRBV5-6, TRBV5-1 and TRBV20-1.

Tagging with unique molecular identifiers was a feature of the TCR beta cDNA libraries. MiXCR, run by TCRdb on the PCR reads, gives a single entry per CDR3 protein. The sample contains approximately 460,000 distinct CDR3 sequences, approximately 45% of which appear only once. This CDR3 has 15 amino acids. The V gene end was trimmed by 4 bases and the J gene end by 4 bases; junction bases not matched to a gene: 8. In germline, CDR1 is SGDLS, CDR2 YYNGEE. Material for sequencing was blood. The clonotype was recovered from a girl between 5 and 17 years old with multiple sclerosis. The J gene is TRBJ2-7, the V gene TRBV9, with 10 bases matching TRBD2. The CDR3 DNA reads TGTGCCAGCAGCTTCAGGACTAGCGGAGTTTACGAGCAGTACTTC. Amino acids: CASSFRTSGVYEQYF.